A selection of T cell receptor beta chains follows, all from one sample in a study of beta chain features in type 1 diabetes. The protocol was immunoSEQ multiplex PCR, while the TCRdb copy is restricted to in-frame clones and leaves out a portion. Here the sample spans 550,000 to 850,000 clones, over 10% being singletons. Sequenced sample: naive CD4+ T cells from blood. The receptors were gathered from a man younger than 30 with type 1 diabetes. CDR3s include the opening cysteine and the closing phenylalanine or tryptophan. Each record gives: D gene, clone size, J gene, V gene, CDR3 protein, CDR3 DNA. D genes are given only for firm matches. Some rows mark clone size as missing; the rest say once, few, many or name a class of expanded clone.

TRBD1,-,TRBJ2-3,TRBV7-3,CASSLEGANTQYF,TGTGCCAGCAGCTTAGAGGGGGCGAACACGCAGTATTTT
-,-,TRBJ2-6,TRBV25-1,CASSESAGANVLTF,TGTGCCAGCAGTGAATCGGCTGGGGCCAACGTCCTGACTTTC
TRBD2,-,TRBJ2-5,TRBV5-6,CASSKLAGPQETQYF,TGTGCCAGCAGCAAGTTAGCGGGGCCACAAGAGACCCAGTACTTC
-,-,TRBJ1-1,TRBV27,CASSPPPVFMNTEAFF,TGTGCCAGCAGTCCCCCACCGGTCTTCATGAACACTGAAGCTTTCTTT
-,few,TRBJ2-3,TRBV7-9,CASSPPDGYTDTQYF,TGTGCCAGCAGCCCACCGGACGGCTACACAGATACGCAGTATTTT
-,-,TRBJ1-1,TRBV6-5,CASSYSIGRNSEAFF,TGTGCCAGCAGTTACTCGATCGGCAGGAACTCTGAAGCTTTCTTT
TRBD1,-,TRBJ1-2,TRBV30,CAWSPGTGFYGYTF,TGTGCCTGGAGCCCCGGGACAGGGTTCTATGGCTACACCTTC
-,few,TRBJ1-5,TRBV10-3,CAISESHGNQPQHF,TGTGCCATCAGTGAATCCCACGGCAATCAGCCCCAGCATTTT
-,-,TRBJ1-2,TRBV25-1,CASTRPGQSYGYTF,TGTGCCAGCACACGACCCGGACAGTCCTATGGCTACACCTTC
TRBD1,-,TRBJ1-1,TRBV9,CASSVGLGAGGLIPEAFF,TGTGCCAGCAGCGTAGGGTTGGGGGCAGGGGGCCTGATCCCTGAAGCTTTCTTT
TRBD2,few,TRBJ2-1,TRBV5-1,CASSPSGESYNEQFF,TGCGCCAGCAGCCCTAGCGGGGAAAGCTACAATGAGCAGTTCTTC
TRBD1,-,TRBJ1-5,TRBV4-1,CASSQERGRAGGGNQPQHF,TGCGCCAGCAGCCAAGAAAGGGGTAGGGCAGGGGGCGGCAATCAGCCCCAGCATTTT
-,few,TRBJ2-7,TRBV7-2,CASSLPGAGVYEQYF,TGTGCCAGCAGCTTACCAGGGGCAGGGGTCTACGAGCAGTACTTC
-,few,TRBJ2-1,TRBV5-6,CASSLAFQGSYNEQFF,TGTGCCAGCAGCTTGGCTTTCCAGGGCTCCTACAATGAGCAGTTCTTC
-,few,TRBJ2-1,TRBV7-8,CASSEMTADNEQFF,TGTGCCAGCAGCGAGATGACGGCAGACAATGAGCAGTTCTTC
TRBD1,-,TRBJ1-1,TRBV6-5,CASRLTGGRNTEAFF,TGTGCCAGCAGACTGACAGGGGGACGGAACACTGAAGCTTTCTTT
-,few,TRBJ1-1,TRBV25-1,CASSEYWGRSEAFF,TGTGCCAGCAGTGAATATTGGGGGAGATCTGAAGCTTTCTTT
-,few,TRBJ1-4,TRBV6-1,CASNQQSEKLFF,TGTGCCAGCAACCAACAGAGTGAAAAACTGTTTTTT
-,-,TRBJ1-6,TRBV19,CASSARDGGAQPLHF,TGTGCCAGTAGTGCGCGGGACGGAGGGGCTCAACCCCTCCACTTT
-,-,TRBJ2-1,TRBV7-2,CASSLERGNNEQFF,TGTGCCAGCAGCTTAGAGAGGGGAAACAATGAGCAGTTCTTC
TRBD2,-,TRBJ2-5,TRBV18,CASSLSGGASQETQYF,TGTGCCAGCTCACTCAGCGGGGGGGCCTCCCAAGAGACCCAGTACTTC
TRBD2,few,TRBJ2-4,TRBV4-2,CASSQRLAENIQYF,TGTGCCAGCAGCCAGAGACTAGCGGAAAACATTCAGTACTTC
-,-,TRBJ2-1,TRBV6-1,CASRQGNEQFF,TGTGCCAGCAGGCAAGGGAATGAGCAGTTCTTC
TRBD1,-,TRBJ1-2,TRBV19,CASSIQGEGDYGYTF,TGTGCCAGTAGTATACAGGGGGAAGGGGACTATGGCTACACCTTC
TRBD1,-,TRBJ1-4,TRBV27,CASSSHRGLREKLFF,TGTGCCAGCAGTTCTCACAGGGGGCTTCGTGAAAAACTGTTTTTT
-,-,TRBJ2-7,TRBV25-1,CASHPLPSYEQYF,TGTGCCAGCCACCCATTACCCTCCTACGAGCAGTACTTC
-,-,TRBJ2-7,TRBV30,CACSPQEPYEQYF,TGTGCCTGTTCCCCGCAGGAGCCCTACGAGCAGTACTTC
-,-,TRBJ1-1,TRBV30,CAWSVTGQLNTEAFF,TGTGCCTGGAGTGTAACCGGCCAGCTGAACACTGAAGCTTTCTTT
-,once,TRBJ1-3,TRBV6-5,CASSYNGGSFGNTIYF,TGTGCCAGCAGTTACAATGGCGGTTCCTTTGGAAACACCATATATTTT
TRBD1,few,TRBJ2-7,TRBV19,CASSTGDDYEQYF,TGTGCCAGTTCAACAGGGGACGATTACGAGCAGTACTTC
-,few,TRBJ2-7,TRBV18,CASSPGGNEQYF,TGTGCCAGCTCACCAGGAGGAAACGAGCAGTACTTC
-,-,TRBJ2-2,TRBV9,CASSVDPGVNTGELFF,TGTGCCAGCAGCGTAGATCCAGGGGTGAACACCGGGGAGCTGTTTTTT
-,few,TRBJ1-6,TRBV7-9,CASSLGAGAGLGSPLHF,TGTGCCAGCAGCTTGGGCGCCGGCGCAGGGCTAGGTTCACCCCTCCACTTT
TRBD1,-,TRBJ2-5,TRBV4-1,CASSQEVTGGETQYF,TGCGCCAGCAGCCAAGAAGTAACAGGGGGGGAGACCCAGTACTTC
-,-,TRBJ1-1,TRBV7-9,CASRRGGTEAFF,TGTGCCAGCAGAAGGGGAGGGACTGAAGCTTTCTTT
-,-,TRBJ2-3,TRBV30,CAWSVTTSWVQYF,TGTGCCTGGAGTGTTACTACTAGCTGGGTACAGTATTTT
TRBD1,-,TRBJ1-1,TRBV7-2,CASRRTGKNTEAFF,TGTGCCAGCAGGAGGACAGGGAAGAACACTGAAGCTTTCTTT
-,few,TRBJ2-7,TRBV18,CASSPQGGIDYEQYF,TGTGCCAGCTCACCTCAGGGGGGAATTGACTACGAGCAGTACTTC
TRBD1,-,TRBJ2-1,TRBV10-2,CASSGQGYNEQFF,TGCGCCAGCAGCGGACAGGGATACAATGAGCAGTTCTTC
TRBD1,few,TRBJ1-4,TRBV7-9,CASSPWDRGDEKLFF,TGTGCCAGCAGCCCCTGGGACAGGGGAGATGAAAAACTGTTTTTT
TRBD1,-,TRBJ1-5,TRBV28,CASSSTGTGNQPQHF,TGTGCCAGCAGTTCAACCGGGACAGGCAATCAGCCCCAGCATTTT
-,-,TRBJ2-1,TRBV12-5,CASGPSVRGAYNEQFF,TGTGCTAGTGGCCCCTCCGTGAGGGGAGCTTACAATGAGCAGTTCTTC
-,few,TRBJ1-6,TRBV30,CAWSGGRENSPLHF,TGTGCCTGGAGTGGCGGCCGGGAGAATTCACCCCTCCACTTT